Reported below is one T cell receptor beta chain. Its specificity is not known. The CDR3 covers 18 residues. Germline lookup yields CDR1 ENHRY and CDR2 SYGVKD. Trimming took off 0 bases at V and 3 bases at J, with 21 bases between the two ends. This sample was taken from a study of shared clonotypes between healthy human individuals. Study overall: Per donor, CD8 memory used one plate, CD8 naive used two, CD4 memory used three and CD4 naive used three.

Study-wide points: Among the subsets, naive ones generally showed larger estimated richness than memory ones.

The assay was immunoSEQ multiplex PCR, and TCRdb's table has in-frame clones only and misses some. The profile shows 1.4 million to 1.5 million clones, around 97% of them singletons. This TCR was recovered from a man aged 25-45 years in good health. This chain uses TRBV10-3 with TRBJ2-7; tentatively, D is TRBD1 (7 bases). The sample taken for sequencing was naive CD4+ T cells sorted from blood. Noted subset: CD45RA+ positively selected. In DNA, the CDR3 is TGTGCCATCAGTGAGTCGGAGGGTACAGGGGTTAGAGGCTACGAGCAGTACTTC. Its protein is CAISESEGTGVRGYEQYF.